This record looks at one T cell receptor (beta chain) sequence and its context. This clone was observed a handful of times. It is likely a read error: a sequence one base away is far more abundant. Distinct nucleotide sequences in the sample also encode this CDR3. For TCR profiling, total RNA from at least 10,000 sorted tetramer+ CD8 T cells was reverse transcribed into cDNA. CDR3 regions were PCR-amplified with primers annealing to V and J regions, and unique molecular identifiers were added to track templates. The immunoSEQ platform, including its sequencing and error-correction standards, was used to profile TCRalpha and TCRbeta chains. On the authors' methods: Clonal copy numbers were corrected for sequencing and PCR errors, and CDR3s were defined per IMGT conventions. Analysis was limited to productive rearrangements and used immunoSEQ Analyzer versions 2.0 and 3.0, and gene-pairing frequencies were further processed in Microsoft Excel. V-J pairings were visualized as Circos plots, and CDR3 motifs were found with MEME plus a custom motifSearch program. The probability of generation of TCR sequences was calculated using the OLGA algorithm. Clonotypes seen at both visits were designated persistent, clonotypes seen only acutely were designated nonpersistent, and clonotypes seen only at convalescence were designated de novo. A public TCR was defined as an amino acid clonotype used by more than one donor. TCRdb re-hosts the immuneACCESS table, in-frame sequences only. Its copies lack some clones; in the studies checked, an unresolved V gene accounts for under half of them, and the cause for the rest is not known. The V and J calls and the clone size are those of that table, but D and trimming were determined from the DNA. For this sample there are about 1,300 clones; 20% to 25% appear just once. The top ten hold around 56% of the sample.

Via the germline V gene, CDR1 is SGHTA and CDR2 FQGNSA. The CDR3 runs 15 residues from the cysteine to the phenylalanine. Only the CDR3 DNA is retained, 45 bases long and in frame from the first base. These data originate in a study of blood T cell repertoires in acute mononucleosis (dated by TCRdb to about 2020). In the study overall: Acute-phase samples, which represented the primary response, were collected within 2 weeks of symptom onset. A mean blood EBV load of approximately 3.8 log10 genome copies per million B cells was observed during acute infection, and a mean blood EBV load of 2.5 to 3 was observed at convalescence. During acute infection, about 2.1% and 0.99% of blood CD8 T cells were made up of mean YVL-BR-specific and GLC-BM-specific cells, respectively.

Results the study describes overall, beyond this receptor: The low acute-to-convalescent clonotype overlap might be partly explained by sampling error, because only a fraction of each donor's blood was analyzed. GLC-BM selection appeared to involve both chains, including public TCRbeta motifs on BV14-BJ2 and BV20-BJ1 alongside a TCRalpha motif on AV5-AJ31. Persistence into convalescence was observed for only 8% to 9.5% of unique acute clonotypes, yet most of the response was made up by these persisting clonotypes, and the remaining acute clonotypes were seemingly replaced by new diverse de novo clonotypes. The cohort comprised only a few donors, so group averages rested on very few individuals.

According to the study, the label for this sample's time point signals: acute infectious mononucleosis, at clinical presentation within 2 weeks of symptom onset (visit 1). Over primary infection, the study followed CD8 T cell responses to two immunodominant EBV epitopes: BRLF1 109 (YVL-BR) and BMLF1 280 (GLC-BM). Primary EBV infection was taken to be indicated by a positive serum heterophile antibody test and EBV viral capsid antigen-specific IgM. Total CD8 T cells were first enriched from PBMCs by magnetic positive selection (MACS). A FACSAria III was used to sort live CD3+ CD8+ tetramer+ cells to over 95% purity. A PE-conjugated tetramer loaded with the BMLF1 280-288 peptide was used for cell sorting. TCR repertoires of EBV epitope-specific CD8 T cells were deep-sequenced directly ex vivo after tetramer sorting, at acute infection and at convalescence. Donors were a few people aged roughly 18 to 29 with clinical acute infectious mononucleosis and laboratory evidence of primary EBV infection. Heparinized peripheral blood was collected once when donors presented clinically with mononucleosis symptoms and a second time roughly 6 months afterward. Ficoll-Paque density gradient centrifugation was used to isolate PBMCs.

The TCR comes from a woman aged 18-29 years with infectious mononucleosis caused by EBV. The rearranged segments are TRBV7-2 and TRBJ2-7; TRBD1 aligns with 7 central bases. The sample was EBV GLC epitope tetramer+ CD8+ T cells sorted from PBMCs, taken during acute infectious mononucleosis. Taken with the paper, the label for cell subset or site translates to: CD8 T cells binding tetramer with EBV BMLF1 280-288 peptide (GLC-BM). This receptor carries the CDR3 CASNLGQILPGELYF. The sequenced DNA: TGTGCCAGCAACCTGGGACAGATCCTGCCGGGCGAGCTGTACTTC.